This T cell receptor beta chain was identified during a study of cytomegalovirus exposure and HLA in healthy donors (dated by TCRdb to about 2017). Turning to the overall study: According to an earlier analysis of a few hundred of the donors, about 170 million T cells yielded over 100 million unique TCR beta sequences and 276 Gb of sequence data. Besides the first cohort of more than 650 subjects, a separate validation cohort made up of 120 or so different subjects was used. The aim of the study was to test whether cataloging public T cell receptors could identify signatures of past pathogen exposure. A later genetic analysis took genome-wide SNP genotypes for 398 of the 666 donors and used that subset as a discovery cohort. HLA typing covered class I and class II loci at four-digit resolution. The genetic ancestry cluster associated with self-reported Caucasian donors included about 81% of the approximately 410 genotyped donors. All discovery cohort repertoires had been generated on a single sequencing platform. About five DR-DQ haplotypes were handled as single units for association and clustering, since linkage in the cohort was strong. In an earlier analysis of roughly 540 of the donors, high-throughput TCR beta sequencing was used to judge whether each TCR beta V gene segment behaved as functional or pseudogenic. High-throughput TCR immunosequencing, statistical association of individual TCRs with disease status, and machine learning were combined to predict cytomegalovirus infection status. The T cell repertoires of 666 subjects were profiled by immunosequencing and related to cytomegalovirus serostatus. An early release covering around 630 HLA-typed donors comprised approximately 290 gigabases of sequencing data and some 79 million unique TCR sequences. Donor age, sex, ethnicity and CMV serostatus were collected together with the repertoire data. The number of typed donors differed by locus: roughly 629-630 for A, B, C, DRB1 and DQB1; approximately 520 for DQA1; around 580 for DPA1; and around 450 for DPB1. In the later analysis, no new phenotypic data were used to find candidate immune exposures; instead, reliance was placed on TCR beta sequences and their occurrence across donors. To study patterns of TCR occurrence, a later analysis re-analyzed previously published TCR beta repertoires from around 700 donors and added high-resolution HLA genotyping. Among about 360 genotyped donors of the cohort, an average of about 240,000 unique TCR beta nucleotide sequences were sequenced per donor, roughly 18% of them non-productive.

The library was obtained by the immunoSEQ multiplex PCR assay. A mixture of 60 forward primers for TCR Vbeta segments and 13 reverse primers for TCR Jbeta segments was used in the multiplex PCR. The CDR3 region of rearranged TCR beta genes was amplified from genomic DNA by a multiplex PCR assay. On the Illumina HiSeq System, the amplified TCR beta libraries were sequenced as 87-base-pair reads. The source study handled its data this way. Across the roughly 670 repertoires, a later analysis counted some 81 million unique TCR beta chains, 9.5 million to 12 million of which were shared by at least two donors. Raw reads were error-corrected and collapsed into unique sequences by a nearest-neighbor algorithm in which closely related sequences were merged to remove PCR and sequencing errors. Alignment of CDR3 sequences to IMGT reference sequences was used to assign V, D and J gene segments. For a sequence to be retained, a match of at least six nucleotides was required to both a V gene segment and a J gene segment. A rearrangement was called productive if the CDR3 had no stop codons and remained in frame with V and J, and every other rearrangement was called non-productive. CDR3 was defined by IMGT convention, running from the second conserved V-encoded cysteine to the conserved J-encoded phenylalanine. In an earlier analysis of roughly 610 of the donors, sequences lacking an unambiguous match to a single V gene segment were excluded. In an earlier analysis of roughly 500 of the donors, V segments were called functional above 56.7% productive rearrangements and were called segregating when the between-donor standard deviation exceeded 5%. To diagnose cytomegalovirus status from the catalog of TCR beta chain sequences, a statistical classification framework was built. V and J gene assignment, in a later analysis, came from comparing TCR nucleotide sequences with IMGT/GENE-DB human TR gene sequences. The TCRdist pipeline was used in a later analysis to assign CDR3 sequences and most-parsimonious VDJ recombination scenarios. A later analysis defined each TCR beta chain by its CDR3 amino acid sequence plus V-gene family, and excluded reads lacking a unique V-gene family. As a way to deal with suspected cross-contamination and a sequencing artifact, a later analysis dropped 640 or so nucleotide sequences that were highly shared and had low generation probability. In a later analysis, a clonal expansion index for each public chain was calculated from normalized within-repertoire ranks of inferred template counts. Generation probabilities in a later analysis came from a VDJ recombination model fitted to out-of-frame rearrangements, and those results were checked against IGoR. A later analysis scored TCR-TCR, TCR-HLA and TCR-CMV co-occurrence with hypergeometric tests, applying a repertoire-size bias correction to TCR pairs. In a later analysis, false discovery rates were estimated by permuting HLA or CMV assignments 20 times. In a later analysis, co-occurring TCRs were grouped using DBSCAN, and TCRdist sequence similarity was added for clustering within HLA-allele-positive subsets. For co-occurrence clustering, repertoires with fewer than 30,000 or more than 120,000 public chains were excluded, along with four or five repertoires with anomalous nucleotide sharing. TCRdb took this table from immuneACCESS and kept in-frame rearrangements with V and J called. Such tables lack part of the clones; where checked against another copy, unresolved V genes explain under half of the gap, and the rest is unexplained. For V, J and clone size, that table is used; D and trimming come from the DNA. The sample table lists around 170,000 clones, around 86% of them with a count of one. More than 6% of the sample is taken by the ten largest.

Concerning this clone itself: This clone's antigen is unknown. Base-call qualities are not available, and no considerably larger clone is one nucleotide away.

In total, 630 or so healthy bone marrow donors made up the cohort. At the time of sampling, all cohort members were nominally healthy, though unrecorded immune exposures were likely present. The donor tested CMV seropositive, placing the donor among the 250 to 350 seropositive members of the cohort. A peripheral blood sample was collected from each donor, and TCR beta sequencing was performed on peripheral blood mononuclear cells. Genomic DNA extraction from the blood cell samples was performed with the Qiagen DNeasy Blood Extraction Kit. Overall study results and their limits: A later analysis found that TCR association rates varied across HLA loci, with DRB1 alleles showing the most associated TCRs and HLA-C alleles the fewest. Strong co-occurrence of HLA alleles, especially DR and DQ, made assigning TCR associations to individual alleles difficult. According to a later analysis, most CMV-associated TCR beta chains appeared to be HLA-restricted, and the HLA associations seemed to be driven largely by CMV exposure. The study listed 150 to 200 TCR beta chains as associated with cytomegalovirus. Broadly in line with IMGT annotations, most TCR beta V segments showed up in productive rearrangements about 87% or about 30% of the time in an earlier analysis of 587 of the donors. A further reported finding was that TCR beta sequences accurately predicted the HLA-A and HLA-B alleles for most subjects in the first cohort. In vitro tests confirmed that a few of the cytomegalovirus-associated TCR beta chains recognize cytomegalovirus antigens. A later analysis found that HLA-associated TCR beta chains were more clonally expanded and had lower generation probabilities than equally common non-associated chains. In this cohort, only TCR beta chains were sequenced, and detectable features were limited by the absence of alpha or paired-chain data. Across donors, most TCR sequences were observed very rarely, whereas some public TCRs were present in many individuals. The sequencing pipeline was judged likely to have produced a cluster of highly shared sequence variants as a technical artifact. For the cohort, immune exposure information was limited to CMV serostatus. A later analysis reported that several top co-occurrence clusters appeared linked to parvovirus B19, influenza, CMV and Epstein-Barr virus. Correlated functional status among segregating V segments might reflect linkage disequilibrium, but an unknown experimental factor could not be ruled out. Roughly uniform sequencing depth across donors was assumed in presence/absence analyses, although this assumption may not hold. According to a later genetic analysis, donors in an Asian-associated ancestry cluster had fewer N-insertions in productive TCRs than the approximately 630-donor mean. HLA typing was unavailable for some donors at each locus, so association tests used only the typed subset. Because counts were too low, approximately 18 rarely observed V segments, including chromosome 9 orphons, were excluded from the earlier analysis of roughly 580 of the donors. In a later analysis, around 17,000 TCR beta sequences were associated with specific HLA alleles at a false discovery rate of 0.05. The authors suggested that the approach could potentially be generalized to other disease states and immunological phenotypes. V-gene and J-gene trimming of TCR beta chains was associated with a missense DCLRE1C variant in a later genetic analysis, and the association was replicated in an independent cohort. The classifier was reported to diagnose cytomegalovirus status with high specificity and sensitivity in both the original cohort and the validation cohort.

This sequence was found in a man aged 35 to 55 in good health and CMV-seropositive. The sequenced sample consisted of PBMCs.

The CDR3 region has the sequence CSVEALAERYEQYF. The bases are TGCAGCGTTGAGGCACTAGCGGAGAGATACGAGCAGTACTTC. This sequence uses TRBV29-1 and TRBJ2-7; the junction holds 8 bases that match TRBD2. The CDR3 covers 14 residues, taking in both the cysteine and the phenylalanine. Only CDR3 DNA is held: 42 bases, read in frame from base 1. Germline trimming: 3 bases from V, 4 bases from J; junction bases outside gene matches: 8. According to the germline V gene, CDR1 reads SQVTM and CDR2 reads ANQGSEA.